Shown below are 22 T cell receptor beta chains from a single sample sequenced in a study of blood T cell repertoires in COVID-19. Assay: immunoSEQ multiplex PCR; the TCRdb copy retains only in-frame clones and omits some. The data hold some 160,000 clones, with about nine tenths observed a single time. The material sequenced was peripheral blood. The receptors stem from a man aged 18-30 years with acute or convalescent COVID-19.

The chain recombines TRBV18 with TRBJ2-7, with 9 positions matching TRBD2. Germline loops: CDR1 KGHSH, CDR2 LQKENI. The trim removed 1 base at V and 4 bases at J, leaving 5 bases unmatched. The CDR3 runs to 15 residues. In DNA, the CDR3 is TGTGCCAGCTCACCACGCGGGAGGGGAGAATACGAGCAGTACTTC. It yields the protein CASSPRGRGEYEQYF.

The CDR3 reads CASSVEGANTEAFF. Written as DNA, the CDR3 is TGTGCCAGCAGCGTAGAGGGGGCGAACACTGAAGCTTTCTTT. This chain links TRBV9 with TRBJ1-1, with TRBD1 matching over 7 bases. J lost 1 base, V lost 0 bases, and 0 bases had no gene match. Germline assignment: CDR1 SGDLS and CDR2 YYNGEE. This CDR3 has 14 amino acids.

CDR3 DNA sequence: TGTGCCAGCAGTTACAGGGGGCAGAGGGAAGCTTTCTTT. Its protein is CASSYRGQREAFF. The chain is built from TRBV6-5 and TRBJ1-1; 7 bases match TRBD1. Trimming took 2 bases from V and 8 from J; bases not matched to a gene: 5. Per germline, CDR1 MNHEY and CDR2 SVGAGI. The CDR3 sequence is 13 residues long.

This rearrangement joins TRBV18 to TRBJ2-5, with D perhaps TRBD2 (6 bases). The germline V and J ends were trimmed by 3 bases and 2 bases, with 10 bases remaining between them. Germline V gene data show CDR1 as KGHSH and CDR2 as LQKENI. This CDR3 has 14 amino acids. CDR3: CASSPGLPQETQYF. The CDR3 DNA reads as TGTGCCAGCTCACCGGGACTGCCACAAGAGACCCAGTACTTC.

The chain uses TRBV19 and TRBJ2-7, with 7 bases lining up with TRBD1. The CDR3 has 18 residues. The junction had 17 bases not matched to a gene; V was cut back by 3 bases and J by 3 bases. Germline V lookup: CDR1 LNHDA, CDR2 SQIVND (reference sequence). The CDR3 region is CASSIIANRDSLIYEQYF. As DNA, the CDR3 is TGTGCCAGTAGTATTATCGCTAATAGGGACAGCCTGATCTACGAGCAGTACTTC.

CDR3 region: CASSGTGTTNEKLFF. In DNA form, the CDR3 reads TGTGCCAGCAGTGGGACAGGAACAACTAATGAAAAACTGTTTTTT. The chain couples TRBV2 to TRBJ1-4, with TRBD1 matching 7 bases. V shed 4 bases, J shed 0 bases, and the junction held 2 bases outside the gene matches. The CDR3 has 15 residues. Germline CDR1 SNHLY, CDR2 FYNNEI.

The genes are TRBV9 and TRBJ1-3; D gene ambiguous. CDR1 and CDR2 from the germline V gene are SGDLS and YYNGEE. This CDR3 region has 14 residues. The ends were cut back, 0 bases at V and 1 base at J, with 5 bases in the middle. For the CDR3, the DNA is TGTGCCAGCAGCGTAGCACATTCTGGAAACACCATATATTTT. Translating it yields CASSVAHSGNTIYF.

This sequence joins TRBV6-5 and TRBJ2-7; 10 positions match TRBD1. The ends lost 10 bases at V and 7 bases at J; junction bases unmatched: 10. Germline assignment: CDR1 MNHEY and CDR2 SVGAGI. The CDR3 spans 13 residues. The CDR3 spells CATAGTGVREQYF. The DNA of the CDR3 is TGTGCCACCGCCGGGACAGGGGTGAGGGAGCAGTACTTC.

CDR3 region: CASSLGGGTGNTGELFF. The CDR3 DNA is TGTGCCAGCAGCTTAGGTGGGGGGACAGGAAACACCGGGGAGCTGTTTTTT. V gene TRBV7-8 combines with J gene TRBJ2-2; 8 bases align to TRBD1. The germline CDR1 and CDR2 sequences are SGHVS and FQNEAQ. V shed 1 base, J shed 2 bases, and the junction held 6 bases outside the gene matches. The CDR3 runs to 17 residues.

The V call is TRBV5-4, the J call TRBJ2-1; 8 bases match TRBD2. V lost 9 bases, J lost 0 bases, and 5 bases stayed unmatched. The CDR3 is 14 residues long. Germline CDR1 reads SGHNT; CDR2 reads YYREEE (reference sequence). The DNA of the CDR3 is TGTGCCACCCTCGGGGGGGCCTCCTACAATGAGCAGTTCTTC. Its protein is CATLGGASYNEQFF.

The CDR3: CATELAGAYNEQFF. The CDR3 nucleotides are TGTGCCACCGAGCTAGCGGGGGCTTACAATGAGCAGTTCTTC. This rearrangement joins TRBV10-3 to TRBJ2-1, with 10 positions matching TRBD2. The V gene's germline CDR1 is ENHRY and CDR2 SYGVKD. This CDR3 spans 14 amino acids. The V segment lost 10 bases and the J segment 4 bases; nucleotides outside the gene matches: 7.

This clone was counted a single time. The chain carries TRBV29-1 and TRBJ1-2, with D hard to call. The CDR3 is made up of 13 amino acids. CDR1 and CDR2 (germline): SQVTM, ANQGSEA. The chain's CDR3 is CVLSWGGGNGYTF. The CDR3 nucleotides are TGCGTACTATCGTGGGGTGGAGGGAACGGCTACACCTTC.

V gene TRBV6-1 combines with J gene TRBJ2-7, with D unresolved. CDR3 length equals 13 residues. Trimming left V 1 base short and J 4 bases short, with 8 bases between. CDR1 MNHNS and CDR2 SASEGT come from the germline V gene. Written as DNA, the CDR3 is TGTGCCAGCAGTGAAGGGCCTCTTTACGAGCAGTACTTC. Translating gives CASSEGPLYEQYF.

The table lists this clone with a count of one. The rearrangement links TRBV19 to TRBJ1-4; no clear D gene. The V gene lost 3 bases and the J gene lost 8 bases, with 13 bases spanning the gap. Germline loops: CDR1 LNHDA, CDR2 SQIVND (reference sequence). CDR3 length equals 14 residues. The CDR3 sequence is CASSMPGSREKLFF. The CDR3 nucleotides are TGTGCCAGTAGTATGCCTGGATCTAGGGAAAAACTGTTTTTT.

The rearrangement links TRBV4-1 to TRBJ1-2; D is possibly TRBD1 (6 bases). Trimming removed 3 bases from V and 6 bases from J, with 17 bases in between. Germline V gives CDR1 MGHRA, CDR2 YSYEKL. This CDR3 contains 15 residues. CDR3 sequence reads: CASSQMAGTSNGYTF. Written as DNA, the CDR3 is TGCGCCAGCAGCCAGATGGCCGGGACAAGTAATGGCTACACCTTC.

This clone has just one count. This chain joins TRBV18 and TRBJ2-7; 8 bases align to TRBD2. In germline, CDR1 is KGHSH, CDR2 LQKENI. Losses at the gene ends were 3 bases for V and 2 bases for J; bases not matched to a gene: 3. The CDR3 contains 14 residues. CDR3 residues: CASSPTGGTYEQYF. The CDR3 nucleotides read TGTGCCAGCTCACCTACGGGAGGGACCTACGAGCAGTACTTC. The whole variable domain, remainder taken from reference TRBV18 and TRBJ2-7, is NAGVMQNPRHLVRRRGQEARLRCSPMKGHSHVYWYRQLPEEGLKFMVYLQKENIIDESGMPKERFSAEFPKEGPSILRIQQVVRGDSAAYFCASSPTGGTYEQYFGPGTRLTVT.

This CDR3 reads CASSEGGANTEAFF. The CDR3 nucleotides read TGTGCCAGCAGTGAGGGGGGGGCGAACACTGAAGCTTTCTTT. The genes are TRBV6-1 and TRBJ1-1; TRBD1 might be the D (6 bases). The germline V gene has CDR1 MNHNS and CDR2 SASEGT. The CDR3 length is 14 residues. V was clipped by 3 bases and J by 1 base, with 9 bases between them.

This clone was observed at least ten times. CDR3 residues: CASSLGGAYGNEQFF. For the CDR3, the DNA is TGTGCCAGCAGCTTGGGCGGGGCCTATGGGAATGAGCAGTTCTTC. This chain connects TRBV5-4 to TRBJ2-1, with D possibly matching TRBD2 (6 bases). V lost 0 bases and J lost 7, with 14 bases in between. The CDR3 sequence is 15 residues long. Germline V gives CDR1 SGHNT, CDR2 YYREEE (reference sequence).

The rearrangement links TRBV19 to TRBJ2-7; 9 bases are a match to TRBD1. The V and J ends lost 5 bases and 6 bases, in that order; junction bases with no gene match: 5. The germline gives CDR1 LNHDA, CDR2 SQIVND (reference sequence). The CDR3 loop spans 13 amino acids. The CDR3 nucleotides are TGTGCCAGTAGTGGACAGGGGTCGGGCGAGCAGTACTTC. Translated: CASSGQGSGEQYF.

The chain carries TRBV7-9 and TRBJ2-3; 8 bases align to TRBD2. Germline V lookup: CDR1 SEHNR, CDR2 FQNEAQ (reference sequence). The CDR3 contains 17 residues. The J segment lost 1 base and the V segment lost 4 bases, leaving 10 bases of the junction unmatched. As DNA, the CDR3 is TGTGCCAGCAGCTCCTTCTTGGGAGCGGGAGGCACAGATACGCAGTATTTT. Translated: CASSSFLGAGGTDTQYF. Looking up the rest from reference TRBV7-9 and TRBJ2-3 gives the full variable domain: DTGVSQNPRHKITKRGQNVTFRCDPISEHNRLYWYRQTLGQGPEFLTYFQNEAQLEKSRLLSDRFSAERPKGSFSTLEIQRTEQGDSAMYLCASSSFLGAGGTDTQYFGPGTRLTVL.

The chain recombines TRBV14 with TRBJ1-4; possibly TRBD1 for D (5 bases). V lost 8 bases, J lost 5 bases, and 12 bases lay in between. The CDR3 extends over 13 amino acids. CDR1 and CDR2 from the germline V gene are SGHDN and FVKESK. The CDR3 region is CASGRGVNEKLFF. Here the CDR3 DNA reads TGTGCCAGCGGACGGGGGGTGAATGAAAAACTGTTTTTT.

This clone has a single count. The genes are TRBV25-1 and TRBJ2-3; maybe TRBD1 (5 bases). Germline CDR1 MGHDK, CDR2 SYGVNS. CDR3 length equals 15 residues. Trimming took 2 bases from V and 2 from J, leaving 11 bases between them. This CDR3 reads CASSERSGITDTQYF. Written as DNA, the CDR3 is TGTGCCAGCAGTGAACGCTCAGGGATCACAGATACGCAGTATTTT.